One and the same sample provided the 5 T cell receptor beta chains below, sequenced in a study of shared clonotypes between healthy human individuals. Clones were read by immunoSEQ multiplex PCR, and TCRdb kept only the in-frame ones, dropping some. The table shows 800,000 to 950,000 clones, with just over 95% occurring only once. Naive CD8 cells, CD45RO-negative and positively selected for CCR7, excluded terminally differentiated effector memory CD45RA+ cells. Sequenced: naive CD8+ T cells sorted from blood. The receptors here all came from a man aged 25-40 years in good health.

This chain uses TRBV7-6 with TRBJ2-1; D possibly corresponds to TRBD1 (5 bases). V was pared by 4 bases and J by 5 bases, with 18 bases between. This CDR3 is built from 16 residues. CDR1 is SGHVS, CDR2 FNYEAQ, per germline. For the CDR3, the DNA is TGTGCCAGCAGCTCCCCCGAGTCGGACACCCACAATGAGCAGTTCTTC. Its translation is CASSSPESDTHNEQFF.

The rearrangement joins TRBV19 to TRBJ2-7; 10 nucleotides align to TRBD1. Germline V gives CDR1 LNHDA, CDR2 SQIVND (reference sequence). The trim removed 1 base at V and 4 bases at J, leaving 13 bases unmatched. This CDR3 is 18 amino acids long. CDR3 DNA: TGTGCCAGTAGTATAGCACCCGGGACAGGGGATAGTTTTTACGAGCAGTACTTC. This translates into CASSIAPGTGDSFYEQYF.

In the case of this clone: Other nucleotide sequences in the sample specify the same CDR3. The gene calls are TRBV6-5 and TRBJ1-5; 7 nucleotides line up with TRBD1. Germline values: CDR1 MNHEY, CDR2 SVGAGI. Germline trimming cut 4 bases from V and 2 bases from J; bases unmatched to any gene: 2. The CDR3 contains 14 residues. The CDR3 bases are TGTGCCAGCAGTTCGGGGACAGGCAATCAGCCCCAGCATTTT. Protein: CASSSGTGNQPQHF.

As to this clone: The same CDR3 also results from other DNA sequences found in this sample. This rearrangement joins TRBV27 to TRBJ2-5; the D call may be TRBD1 or TRBD2 (5 bases each). Trimming stripped 5 bases from V and 0 bases from J, with 10 bases between. The CDR3 loop spans 14 amino acids. In germline, CDR1 is MNHEY, CDR2 SMNVEV (reference sequence). CDR3 DNA sequence: TGTGCCAGCAGTCTCCTGGGGGACCAAGAGACCCAGTACTTC. Amino acids: CASSLLGDQETQYF.

The gene calls are TRBV9 and TRBJ1-1; TRBD1 might be the D (5 bases). This CDR3 contains 16 residues. CDR1 is SGDLS and CDR2 is YYNGEE in the germline V gene. Trimming removed 0 bases at V and 5 bases at J, with 17 bases between. CDR3 DNA: TGTGCCAGCAGCGTAGAAGCGGGGCCCTCGCGAACTGAAGCTTTCTTT. Its translation: CASSVEAGPSRTEAFF. The variable domain in full, with the rest retrieved from reference TRBV9 and TRBJ1-1, is DSGVTQTPKHLITATGQRVTLRCSPRSGDLSVYWYQQSLDQGLQFLIQYYNGEERAKGNILERFSAQQFPDLHSELNLSSLELGDSALYFCASSVEAGPSRTEAFFGQGTRLTVV.